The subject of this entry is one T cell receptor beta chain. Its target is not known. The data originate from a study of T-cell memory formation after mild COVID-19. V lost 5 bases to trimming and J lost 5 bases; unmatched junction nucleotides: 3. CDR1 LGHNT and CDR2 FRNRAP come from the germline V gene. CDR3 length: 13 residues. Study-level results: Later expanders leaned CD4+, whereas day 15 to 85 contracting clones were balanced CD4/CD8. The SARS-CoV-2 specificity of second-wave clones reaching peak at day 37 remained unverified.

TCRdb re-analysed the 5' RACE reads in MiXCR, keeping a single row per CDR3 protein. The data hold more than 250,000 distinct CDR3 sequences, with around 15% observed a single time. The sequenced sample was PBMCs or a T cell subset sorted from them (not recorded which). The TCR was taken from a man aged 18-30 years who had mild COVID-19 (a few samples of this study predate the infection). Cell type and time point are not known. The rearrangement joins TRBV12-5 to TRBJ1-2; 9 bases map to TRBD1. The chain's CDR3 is CASGPGQGYGYTF. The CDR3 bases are TGTGCTAGTGGTCCCGGACAGGGGTATGGCTACACCTTC. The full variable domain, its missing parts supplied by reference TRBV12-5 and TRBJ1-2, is DARVTQTPRHKVTEMGQEVTMRCQPILGHNTVFWYRQTMMQGLELLAYFRNRAPLDDSGMPKDRFSAEMPDATLATLKIQPSEPRDSAVYFCASGPGQGYGYTFGSGTRLTVV.